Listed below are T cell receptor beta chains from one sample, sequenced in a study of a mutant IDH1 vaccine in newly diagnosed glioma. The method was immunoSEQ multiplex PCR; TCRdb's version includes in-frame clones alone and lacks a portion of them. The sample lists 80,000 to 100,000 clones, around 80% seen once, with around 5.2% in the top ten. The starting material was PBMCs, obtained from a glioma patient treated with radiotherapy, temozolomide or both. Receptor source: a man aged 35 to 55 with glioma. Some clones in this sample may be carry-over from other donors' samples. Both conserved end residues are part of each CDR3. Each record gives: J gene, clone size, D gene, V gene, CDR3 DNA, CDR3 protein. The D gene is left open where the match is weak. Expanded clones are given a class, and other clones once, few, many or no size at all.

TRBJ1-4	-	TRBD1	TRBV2	TGTGCCAGCAGTTATTCGGGACAGGGGGAAAAACTGTTTTTT	CASSYSGQGEKLFF
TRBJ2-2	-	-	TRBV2	TGTGCCAGCAGTAGCTCTAAGCTAGGGACCGGGGAGCTGTTTTTT	CASSSSKLGTGELFF
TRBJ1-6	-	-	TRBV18	TGTGCCAGCTCACCTCGGGCAGATTATAATTCACCCCTCCACTTT	CASSPRADYNSPLHF
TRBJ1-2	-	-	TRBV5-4	TGTGCCAGCAGCTCAGAAGGGCTAGGCTATGGCTACACCTTC	CASSSEGLGYGYTF
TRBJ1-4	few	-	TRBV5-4	TGTGCCAGCAGCTTGGGGGGCGTTCGTGACGAAAAACTGTTTTTT	CASSLGGVRDEKLFF
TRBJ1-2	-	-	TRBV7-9	TGTGCCAGCAGCTTAGATGAGGGGAGGGGCTACACCTTC	CASSLDEGRGYTF
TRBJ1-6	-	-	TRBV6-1	TGTGCCACCCTAGACAAGAATAATTCACCCCTCCACTTT	CATLDKNNSPLHF
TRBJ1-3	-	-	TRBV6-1	TGTGCCAGCAGTGAATTAGATGAGGGTGGAAACACCATATATTTT	CASSELDEGGNTIYF
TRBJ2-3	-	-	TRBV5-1	TGCGCCAGCAGCTTGCGGGGGCCCACAGATACGCAGTATTTT	CASSLRGPTDTQYF
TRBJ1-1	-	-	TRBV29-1	TGCAGCGCCGTGACCGGGTACACTGAAGCTTTCTTT	CSAVTGYTEAFF
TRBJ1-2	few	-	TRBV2	TGTGCCAGCAGTTCGGGACTGATCTATGGCTACACCTTC	CASSSGLIYGYTF
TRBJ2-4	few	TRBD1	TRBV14	TGTGCCAGCAGCCAACAGGGGGCCTCGGACATTCAGTACTTC	CASSQQGASDIQYF
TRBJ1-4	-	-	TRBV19	TGTGCCAGTAGTATGCAGGGGCCGACAACTAATGAAAAACTGTTTTTT	CASSMQGPTTNEKLFF
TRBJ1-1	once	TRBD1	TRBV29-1	TGCAGCGTTAGACAGGGGACTGAAGCTTTCTTT	CSVRQGTEAFF
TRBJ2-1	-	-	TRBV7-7	TGTGCCAGCAGCAGAACCGGGAGCACAAGTGAGCAGTTCTTC	CASSRTGSTSEQFF
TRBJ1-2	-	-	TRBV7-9	TGTGCCAGCAGCCCCGGACAGAACTATGGCTACACCTTC	CASSPGQNYGYTF
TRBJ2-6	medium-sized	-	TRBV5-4	TGTGCCAGCAGTTCCCTGCAGGGTGCTGGGGCCAACGTCCTGACTTTC	CASSSLQGAGANVLTF
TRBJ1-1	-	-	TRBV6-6	TGTGCCAGCAGGATAACACCACAGAACACTGAAGCTTTCTTT	CASRITPQNTEAFF
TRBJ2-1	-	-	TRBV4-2	TGTGCCAGCAGCCTCGACCCTACGTCCTACAATGAGCAGTTCTTC	CASSLDPTSYNEQFF
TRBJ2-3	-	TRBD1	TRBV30	TGTGCCTGGAGCCCCGGGACAGCGCACACAGATACGCAGTATTTT	CAWSPGTAHTDTQYF
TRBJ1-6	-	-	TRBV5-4	TGTGCCAGCAGCTTGGAATCACAGGGTTATTCACCCCTCCACTTT	CASSLESQGYSPLHF
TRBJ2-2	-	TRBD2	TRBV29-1	TGCAGCGTGTCCGGCGGGGGAATTAACACCGGGGAGCTGTTTTTT	CSVSGGGINTGELFF
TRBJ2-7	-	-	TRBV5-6	TGTGCCAGCAGCTGGGGCCTCTACGAGCAGTACTTC	CASSWGLYEQYF
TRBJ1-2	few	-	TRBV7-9	TGTGCCAGCAGCGAACAGGGCATCGGCTATGGCTACACCTTC	CASSEQGIGYGYTF
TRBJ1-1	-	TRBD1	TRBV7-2	TGTGCCAGCAGTGCGACAGGGACCACTGAAGCTTTCTTT	CASSATGTTEAFF
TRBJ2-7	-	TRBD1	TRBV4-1	TGCGCCAGCAGCCGCGAACAGGGGGCACGATCCTACGAGCAGTACTTC	CASSREQGARSYEQYF
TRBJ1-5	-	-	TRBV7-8	TGTGCCAGCAGCTCCACAGGAAATCAGCCCCAGCATTTT	CASSSTGNQPQHF
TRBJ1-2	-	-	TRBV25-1	TGTGCCAGCCTGAGGGGCTACACCTTC	CASLRGYTF
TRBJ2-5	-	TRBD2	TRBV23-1	TGCGCCAGCAGTCAATCTACGGCGGGGGAGCAAGAGACCCAGTACTTC	CASSQSTAGEQETQYF
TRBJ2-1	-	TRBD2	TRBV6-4	TGTGCCAGCAGTGAGGGGACTAGCGGGGGTAATGAGCAGTTCTTC	CASSEGTSGGNEQFF
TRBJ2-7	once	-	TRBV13	TGTGCCAGCAGCGCGGTCCCCTACGAGCAGTACTTC	CASSAVPYEQYF
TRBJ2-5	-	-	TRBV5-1	TGCGCCAGCAGGCACGAGATAGAGACCCAGTACTTC	CASRHEIETQYF
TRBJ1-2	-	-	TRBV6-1	TGTGCCAGCAGGAACAGGGACAATAACTATGGCTACACCTTC	CASRNRDNNYGYTF
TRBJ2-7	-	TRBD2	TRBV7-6	TGTGCCAGCAGCCCCGGGACTATCGTAACCTACGAGCAGTACTTC	CASSPGTIVTYEQYF
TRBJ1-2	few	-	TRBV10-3	TGTGCCATCAGTGGAACAGGTTATGGCTACACCTTC	CAISGTGYGYTF
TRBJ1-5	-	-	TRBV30	TGTGCCGGAGGGAGCGGGCAGCCCCAGCATTTT	CAGGSGQPQHF
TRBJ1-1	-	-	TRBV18	TGTGCCAGCTCACCACCAGGCTGGGACACTGAAGCTTTCTTT	CASSPPGWDTEAFF
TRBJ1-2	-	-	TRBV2	TGTGCCAGCAGTGAACCCAGGATGGCTAACTATGGCTACACCTTC	CASSEPRMANYGYTF
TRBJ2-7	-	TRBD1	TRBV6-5	TGTGCCAGCAGCCCTGGGACAGGGAATAAGGAGCAGTACTTC	CASSPGTGNKEQYF
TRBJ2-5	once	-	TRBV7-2	TGTGCCAGCAGGATCGACCGGGACCCAAGGGAGACCCAGTACTTC	CASRIDRDPRETQYF
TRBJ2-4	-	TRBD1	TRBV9	TGTGCCAGCAGCCCAAAAGCCGGGACAGGGTCAAACATTCAGTACTTC	CASSPKAGTGSNIQYF
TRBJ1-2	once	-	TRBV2	TGTGCCAGCAGTGCCGAGGGGGGAGTTGTAGGCTACACCTTC	CASSAEGGVVGYTF
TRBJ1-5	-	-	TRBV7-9	TGTGCCAGCAGCTTCTTAGGGGACAATCAGCCCCAGCATTTT	CASSFLGDNQPQHF
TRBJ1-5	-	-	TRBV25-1	TGTGCCAGCAGTGAATATGGGGGGTCCCAGCATTTT	CASSEYGGSQHF
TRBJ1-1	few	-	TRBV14	TGTGCCAGCAGCCACATTGCGACACGGGCCACTGAAGCTTTCTTT	CASSHIATRATEAFF
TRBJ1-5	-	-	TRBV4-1	TGCGCCAGCAGCCAAGAGGGTGCAAGGGGTCAGCCCCAGCATTTT	CASSQEGARGQPQHF
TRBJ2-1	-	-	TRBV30	TGTGCCTGGAGTGTGGCCGGGGTACTGTTGGAATTCTTC	CAWSVAGVLLEFF